This T cell receptor beta chain was captured in a study of long-term antiretroviral therapy in people with HIV. Findings of the study overall: Clones showing expansion before ART dominated the repertoire at all time points.

Among participants with HIV, every one received treatment in the United States. Samples held about 0.9-10 million cryopreserved PBMC, and DNA extraction followed. As regards this clone: What it binds is unknown.

Version v3.0 of the immunoSEQ assay was performed at survey level. Sequencing was performed with immunoSEQ multiplex PCR; in TCRdb, only in-frame clones are kept and a portion is missing. The profile shows about 14,000 clones, roughly 84% of them singletons. V was pared by 6 bases and J by 6 bases, with 12 bases between. The CDR3 is 12 residues long. CDR1 and CDR2 from the germline V gene are MDHEN and SYDVKM. The chain links TRBV28 to TRBJ2-7; a weak D match, TRBD2 (6 bases). This clonotype was obtained from a man between 25 and 39 years old with HIV. The specimen comprised unsorted PBMCs, sampled 0.4 years after starting antiretroviral therapy. CDR3 in amino acids: CASSLRGGEQYF. The CDR3 nucleotides read TGTGCCAGCAGCCTAAGGGGAGGCGAGCAGTACTTC.